This T cell receptor (beta chain) was sequenced during a study of blood T cell repertoires in COVID-19. Study at large: COVID-19 samples collected from the United States, Italy and Spain covered acute and convalescent phases.

Between the trimmed V and J ends, which lost 4 bases and 4 bases, there was a span of 7 bases. The CDR3 covers 12 residues. The V gene's germline CDR1 is LNHDA and CDR2 SQIVND (reference sequence). Here immunoSEQ multiplex PCR was the method, and the copy in TCRdb shows in-frame clones only, minus some. The sample yields roughly 200,000 clones, around 82% seen once. V usage is TRBV19 and J usage is TRBJ2-5, with D uncertain. The origin of this receptor is a man over 45 with active or convalescent COVID-19. Sequenced: peripheral blood. The CDR3 DNA follows: TGTGCCAGTAGTACCCCGGGAGAGACCCAGTACTTC. Residues: CASSTPGETQYF.